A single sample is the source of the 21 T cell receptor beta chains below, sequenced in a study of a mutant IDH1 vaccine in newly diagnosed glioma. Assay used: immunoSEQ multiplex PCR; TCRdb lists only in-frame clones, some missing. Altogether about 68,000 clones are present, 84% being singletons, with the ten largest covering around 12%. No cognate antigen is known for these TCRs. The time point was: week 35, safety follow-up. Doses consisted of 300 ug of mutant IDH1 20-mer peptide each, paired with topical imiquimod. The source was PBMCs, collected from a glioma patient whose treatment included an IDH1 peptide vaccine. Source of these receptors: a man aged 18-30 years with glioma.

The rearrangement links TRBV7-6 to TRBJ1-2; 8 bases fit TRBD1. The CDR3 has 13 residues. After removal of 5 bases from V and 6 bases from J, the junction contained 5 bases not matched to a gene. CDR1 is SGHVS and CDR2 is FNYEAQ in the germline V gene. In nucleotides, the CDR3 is TGTGCCAGCAGCCCGGACAGGGAAAATGGCTACACCTTC. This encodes CASSPDRENGYTF.

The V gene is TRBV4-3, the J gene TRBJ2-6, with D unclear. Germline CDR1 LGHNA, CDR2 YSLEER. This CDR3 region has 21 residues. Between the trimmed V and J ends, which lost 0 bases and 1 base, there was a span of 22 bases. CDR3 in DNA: TGCGCCAGCAGCCAAGATGGGCGGACCCTTACCTTGGTGTCTGGGGCCAACGTCCTGACTTTC. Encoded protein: CASSQDGRTLTLVSGANVLTF.

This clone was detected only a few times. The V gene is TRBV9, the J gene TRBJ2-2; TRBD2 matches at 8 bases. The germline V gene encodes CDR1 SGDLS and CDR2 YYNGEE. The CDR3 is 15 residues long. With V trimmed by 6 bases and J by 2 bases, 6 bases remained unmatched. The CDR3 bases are TGTGCCAGCACCACCGGGACTAGAAACACCGGGGAGCTGTTTTTT. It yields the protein CASTTGTRNTGELFF.

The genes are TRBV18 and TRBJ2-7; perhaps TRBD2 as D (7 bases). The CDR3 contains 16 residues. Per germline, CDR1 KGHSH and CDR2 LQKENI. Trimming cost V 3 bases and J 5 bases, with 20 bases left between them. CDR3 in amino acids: CASSPVDSTSGDEQYF. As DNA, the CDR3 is TGTGCCAGCTCACCCGTGGACAGTACAAGCGGGGACGAGCAGTACTTC.

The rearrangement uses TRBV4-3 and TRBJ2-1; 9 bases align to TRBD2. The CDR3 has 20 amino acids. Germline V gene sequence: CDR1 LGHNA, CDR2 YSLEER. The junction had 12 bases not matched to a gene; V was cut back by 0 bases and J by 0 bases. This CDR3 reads CASSQDRSGRTTFSYNEQFF. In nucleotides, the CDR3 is TGCGCCAGCAGCCAAGATCGGAGCGGGAGGACCACCTTCTCCTACAATGAGCAGTTCTTC.

CDR3 nucleotides: TGTGCCAGCAGCCAAGAGGAAGTTAACTATGGCTACACCTTC. It specifies CASSQEEVNYGYTF. The rearrangement joins TRBV4-2 to TRBJ1-2; D call uncertain. The CDR3 covers 14 residues. CDR1 is LGHNA and CDR2 is YNFKEQ in the germline V gene. V was trimmed by 0 bases and J by 1 base, leaving 6 bases between them.

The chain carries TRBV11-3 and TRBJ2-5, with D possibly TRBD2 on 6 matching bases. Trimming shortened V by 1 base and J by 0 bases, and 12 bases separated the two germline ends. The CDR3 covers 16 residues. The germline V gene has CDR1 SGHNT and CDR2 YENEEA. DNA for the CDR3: TGTGCCAGCAGCTTAGGGACGGAGGGATACCAAGAGACCCAGTACTTC. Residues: CASSLGTEGYQETQYF.

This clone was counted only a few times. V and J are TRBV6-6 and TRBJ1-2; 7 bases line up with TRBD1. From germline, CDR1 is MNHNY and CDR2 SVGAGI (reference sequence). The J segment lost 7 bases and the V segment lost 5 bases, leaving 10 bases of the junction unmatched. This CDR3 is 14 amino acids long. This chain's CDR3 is CASSPTGRYSGYTF. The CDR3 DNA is TGTGCCAGCAGTCCGACAGGGCGGTACAGTGGCTACACCTTC.

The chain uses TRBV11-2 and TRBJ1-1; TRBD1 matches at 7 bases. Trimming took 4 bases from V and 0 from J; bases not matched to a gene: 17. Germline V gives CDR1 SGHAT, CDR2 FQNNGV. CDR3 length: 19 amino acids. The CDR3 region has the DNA TGTGCCAGCAGCTGGAAAGTCTCTAGGGGGCTCGCCATGAACACTGAAGCTTTCTTT. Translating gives CASSWKVSRGLAMNTEAFF.

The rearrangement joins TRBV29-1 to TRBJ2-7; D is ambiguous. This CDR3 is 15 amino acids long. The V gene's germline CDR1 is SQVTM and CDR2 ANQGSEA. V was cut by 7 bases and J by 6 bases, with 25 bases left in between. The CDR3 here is CSAFSGPGFGGEQYF. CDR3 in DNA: TGCAGCGCTTTCTCCGGGCCCGGTTTCGGCGGCGAGCAGTACTTC.

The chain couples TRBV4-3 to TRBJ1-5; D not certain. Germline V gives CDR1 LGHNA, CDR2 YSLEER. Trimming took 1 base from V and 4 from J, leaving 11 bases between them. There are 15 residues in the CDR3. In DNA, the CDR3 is TGCGCCAGCAGCCAAGTCTTAGGTGGTAATCAGCCCCAGCATTTT. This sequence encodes CASSQVLGGNQPQHF.

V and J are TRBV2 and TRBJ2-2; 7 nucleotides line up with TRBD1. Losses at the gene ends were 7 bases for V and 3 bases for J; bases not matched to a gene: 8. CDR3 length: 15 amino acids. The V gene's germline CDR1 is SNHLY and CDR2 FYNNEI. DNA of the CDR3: TGTGCCAGCAAACCCGTCGGGACAGACACCGGGGAGCTGTTTTTT. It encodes CASKPVGTDTGELFF.

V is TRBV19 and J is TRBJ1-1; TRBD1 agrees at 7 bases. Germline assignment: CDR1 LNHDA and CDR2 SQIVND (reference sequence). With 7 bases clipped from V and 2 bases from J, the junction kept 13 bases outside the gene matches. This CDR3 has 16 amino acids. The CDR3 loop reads CASIPGRQGRNTEAFF. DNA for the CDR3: TGTGCCAGTATCCCCGGCCGACAGGGCCGAAACACTGAAGCTTTCTTT.

This CDR3 is CASSPHQGVPEAFF. For the CDR3, the DNA is TGTGCCAGCAGCCCGCACCAGGGGGTTCCTGAAGCTTTCTTT. The chain carries TRBV6-5 and TRBJ1-1; 7 bases fit TRBD1. V lost 6 bases, J lost 6 bases, and 10 bases stayed unmatched. Germline CDR1 is MNHEY and CDR2 is SVGAGI. CDR3 size: 14 residues.

DNA for the CDR3: TGTGCCAGCAGCTTAGGATTTGGGGCGCGGTCCTACGAGCAGTACTTC. Residues: CASSLGFGARSYEQYF. The chain combines TRBV11-1 with TRBJ2-7, with D possibly matching TRBD1 (5 bases). Germline V gives CDR1 SGHAT, CDR2 FQDESV (reference sequence). V was clipped by 1 base and J by 1 base, with 14 bases between them. The CDR3 sequence is 16 residues long.

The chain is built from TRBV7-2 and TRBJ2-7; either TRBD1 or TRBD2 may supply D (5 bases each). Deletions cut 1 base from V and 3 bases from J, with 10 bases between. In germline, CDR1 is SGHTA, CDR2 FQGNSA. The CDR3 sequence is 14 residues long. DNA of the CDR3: TGTGCCAGCAGCTTAGGAGGGGCGAGCTACGAGCAGTACTTC. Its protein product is CASSLGGASYEQYF.

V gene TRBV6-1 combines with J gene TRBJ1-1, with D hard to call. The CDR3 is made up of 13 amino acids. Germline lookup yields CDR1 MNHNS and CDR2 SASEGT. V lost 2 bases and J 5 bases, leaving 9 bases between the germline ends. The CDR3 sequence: CASSELIGTEAFF. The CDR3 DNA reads TGTGCCAGCAGTGAACTGATCGGGACTGAAGCTTTCTTT.

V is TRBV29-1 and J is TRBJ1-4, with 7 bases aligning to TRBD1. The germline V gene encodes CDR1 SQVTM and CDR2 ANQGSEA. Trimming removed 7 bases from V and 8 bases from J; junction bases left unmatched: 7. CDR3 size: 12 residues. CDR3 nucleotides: TGCAGCGCCGTGACAGGGATCGAAAAACTGTTTTTT. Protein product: CSAVTGIEKLFF.

CDR3 region: CASSVEDRGSYNEQFF. In DNA form, the CDR3 reads TGTGCCAGCAGCGTAGAGGACAGAGGGTCCTACAATGAGCAGTTCTTC. The rearrangement links TRBV9 to TRBJ2-1, with TRBD1 as a possible D gene (6 bases). This CDR3 contains 16 residues. Germline V gene data show CDR1 as SGDLS and CDR2 as YYNGEE. The V end lost 0 bases, the J end lost 1 base, and 11 bases lay between the germline ends.

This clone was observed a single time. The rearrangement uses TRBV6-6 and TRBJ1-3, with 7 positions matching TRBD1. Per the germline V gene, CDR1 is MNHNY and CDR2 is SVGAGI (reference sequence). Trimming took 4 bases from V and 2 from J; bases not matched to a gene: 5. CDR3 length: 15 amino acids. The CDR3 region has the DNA TGTGCCAGCAGTTTACTCACAGGGGCTGGAAACACCATATATTTT. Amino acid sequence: CASSLLTGAGNTIYF.

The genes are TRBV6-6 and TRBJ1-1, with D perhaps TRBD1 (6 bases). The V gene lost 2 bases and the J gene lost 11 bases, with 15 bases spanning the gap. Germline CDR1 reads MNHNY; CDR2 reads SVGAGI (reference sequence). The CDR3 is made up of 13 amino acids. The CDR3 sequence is CASSYPGQLDAFF. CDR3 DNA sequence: TGTGCCAGCAGTTACCCCGGACAGTTGGACGCTTTCTTT.